The text below deals with one TCR beta chain. What it recognizes is unknown. The CDR3 loop spans 15 amino acids. After removal of 5 bases from V and 2 bases from J, the junction contained 7 bases not matched to a gene. TCRdb redid the calling of the reads with MiXCR, one entry per CDR3 protein. The table has roughly 100,000 distinct CDR3 sequences, under 55% seen once. This sample was taken from a study of T cell repertoires in cytomegalovirus infection. Study overall: Newly reported HLA-C-restricted and thoroughly characterized HLA-B-restricted CMV epitopes were employed. Public TCR beta signatures marked donors with CMV infection and the matching HLA. Broader study findings: Dominating the ex vivo response were TCR beta clonotypes that were CMV-specific and HLA-C-restricted.

The material was CD8+ T cells from cultured PBMCs, obtained from culture after CMV antigen stimulation. The chain uses TRBV12-3 or TRBV12-4 and TRBJ2-5; 8 bases are a match to TRBD2. This clonotype was obtained from a human donor in good health (CMV status not recorded). Some clones in this sample may be carry-over from other donors' samples. This CDR3 is CASSPGGAGQETQYF. The CDR3 bases are TGTGCCAGCAGTCCCGGGGGGGCGGGTCAAGAGACCCAGTACTTC.